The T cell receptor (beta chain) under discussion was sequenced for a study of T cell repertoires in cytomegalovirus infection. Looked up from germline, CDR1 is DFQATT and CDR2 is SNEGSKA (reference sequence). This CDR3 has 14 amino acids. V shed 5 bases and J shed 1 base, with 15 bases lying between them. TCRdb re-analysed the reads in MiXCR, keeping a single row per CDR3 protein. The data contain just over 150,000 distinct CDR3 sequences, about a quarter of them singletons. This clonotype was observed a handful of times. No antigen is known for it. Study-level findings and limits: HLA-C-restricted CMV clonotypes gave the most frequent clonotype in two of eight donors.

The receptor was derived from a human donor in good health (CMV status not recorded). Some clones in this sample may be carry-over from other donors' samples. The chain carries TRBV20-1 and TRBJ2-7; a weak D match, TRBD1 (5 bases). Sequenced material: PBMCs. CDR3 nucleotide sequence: TGCAGTGCTGACAGTCAGTCGGAATCCTACGAGCAGTACTTC. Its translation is CSADSQSESYEQYF.